This T cell receptor beta chain originates from a study of Ad26.COV2.S vaccination and SARS-CoV-2 variants. Whole-study findings and limits: The TCR breadth and depth analyses may have produced an underestimate of total T cell responses. Spike-specific CD8+ and CD4+ T cell responses reportedly showed substantial breadth after vaccination.

Specified treatment: around 19 received Ad26.COV2.S at low or high dose, single or two shots; about 5 received placebo; per-sample allocation not given. Day 63 after the first vaccine or placebo injection was the time point for sampling. The CDR3 loop spans 16 amino acids. Trimming took 5 bases from V and 2 from J, leaving 15 bases between them. The germline gives CDR1 LNHDA, CDR2 SQIVND (reference sequence). Assay used: immunoSEQ multiplex PCR; TCRdb lists only in-frame clones, some missing. This sample carries about 440,000 clones, roughly 87% of them seen once, and the ten largest clones take about 4.5%. As regards this clone: Its antigen remains unknown.

The sample here was peripheral blood, taken in a trial of Ad26.COV2.S vaccine versus placebo. The chain is built from TRBV19 and TRBJ2-2; a possible D gene is TRBD1 (6 bases). This receptor was identified in a person between 18 and 65 years old who received the Ad26.COV2.S COVID-19 vaccine or a placebo. Here the CDR3 reads CASSSSGTINTGELFF. CDR3 nucleotides: TGTGCCAGTAGTTCGTCCGGGACAATTAACACCGGGGAGCTGTTTTTT.